Sequencing of this T cell receptor (beta chain) was carried out in a study of T cell responses to AZD1222 COVID-19 vaccine. This clone showed up just once. The target antigen is unknown. TCRdb keeps only in-frame clones here, not all; method: immunoSEQ multiplex PCR. Here the sample spans 120,000 to 150,000 clones, 88% being singletons. Findings and caveats of the study: Mapped onto spike, vaccine-associated CD4 TCRs spanned it and were dominant at 160-218 and 743-854. Among those given AZD1222, only five or six were seropositive at baseline. After the peak T cell response, and only then, were repertoires sampled.

The TCR was taken from an adult in good health. The material sequenced was peripheral blood, taken on day 0 of MenACWY control vaccination.

The CDR3, as DNA: TGTGCCAGCAGCAGGGGAATCGGCGGTGAAAAACTGTTTTTT. Encoded protein: CASSRGIGGEKLFF. The V and J genes are TRBV11-1 and TRBJ1-4; TRBD1 might be the D (5 bases). Deletions cut 5 bases from V and 7 bases from J, with 14 bases between. CDR1 SGHAT and CDR2 FQDESV come from the germline V gene (reference sequence). CDR3 length: 14 amino acids. The full variable domain, its missing parts supplied by reference TRBV11-1 and TRBJ1-4, is EAEVAQSPRYKITEKSQAVAFWCDPISGHATLYWYRQILGQGPELLVQFQDESVVDDSQLPKDRFSAERLKGVDSTLKIQPAELGDSAMYLCASSRGIGGEKLFFGSGTQLSVL.